This TCR beta chain was recorded in a study of graft-versus-host responses after intestinal transplantation. Profiled with immunoSEQ multiplex PCR; TCRdb holds only in-frame clones, not every one. Of roughly 14,000 clones in the sample, roughly a third were seen once. The germline gives CDR1 SNHLY, CDR2 FYNNEI. Trimming took off 6 bases at V and 2 bases at J, with 18 bases between the two ends. The CDR3 spans 16 residues. The source is a human patient who received an intestinal transplant. The chain joins TRBV2 to TRBJ2-3; D possibly corresponds to TRBD2 (5 bases). The sample here was alloreactive CD4+ T cells from a mixed lymphocyte reaction culture, taken before intestinal transplant. Noted subset: CFSE-low proliferating T cells sorted from roughly six-day pre-transplant mixed lymphocyte reaction (GvH or HvG direction). The CDR3 protein is CASRAHGLADTDTQYF. CDR3 nucleotide sequence: TGTGCCAGCAGGGCGCACGGACTCGCAGACACAGATACGCAGTATTTT.